This is a list of T cell receptor beta chains from one sample in a study of Graves' ophthalmopathy and Graves' hyperthyroidism. Each CDR3 protein is one row after TCRdb ran MiXCR on the multiplex PCR reads. The sample yields some 380,000 distinct CDR3 sequences, 15% seen once. Sequencing was carried out using peripheral blood. These TCRs come from a woman aged 18-29 years with stable Graves' hyperthyroidism. Each CDR3 is given with its conserved first and last residue. D genes are given only for firm matches. Size is omitted from some rows. Given values are once, few, many or a class for expanded clones.

abundance	v_gene	j_gene	d_gene	CDR3nt	CDR3aa
many	TRBV10-3	TRBJ2-7	NA	TGTGCCATCAGCATACAGGATACCTACGAGCAGTACTTC	CAISIQDTYEQYF
NA	TRBV6-1	TRBJ2-7	NA	TGTGCCAGCAGTGAATACATCCGGCAGGCGGGCGAGCAGTACTTC	CASSEYIRQAGEQYF
many	TRBV27	TRBJ1-1	TRBD1	TGTGCCAGCAGTTTCTCTTGGGACAGACGCTTGCTGATGAACACTGAAGCTTTCTTT	CASSFSWDRRLLMNTEAFF
many	TRBV20-1	TRBJ2-5	TRBD2	TGCAGTGCTAGAGATCACCTAGCGGGGGGGCAGGGGGAGACCCAGTACTTC	CSARDHLAGGQGETQYF
few	TRBV3-1	TRBJ1-2	NA	TGTGCCAGCAGCCAAGGCGGCCTAAGCGGTCCAGGGGCGGGCTACACCTTC	CASSQGGLSGPGAGYTF
few	TRBV19	TRBJ2-6	TRBD1	TGTGCCAGTAGTGCCCGGGACAGGGCCTCTGGGGCCAACGTCCTGACTTTC	CASSARDRASGANVLTF
many	TRBV20-1	TRBJ1-2	NA	TGCAGTGCCAACAGGGATGGCTACACCTTC	CSANRDGYTF
NA	TRBV11-2	TRBJ1-3	NA	TGTGCCAGCAGCTTAGGGTTCCTAAGGGACTCTGGAAACACCATATATTTT	CASSLGFLRDSGNTIYF
NA	TRBV28	TRBJ1-1	NA	TGTGCCAGCAGTCCGCCCGTACAAAAGCTGGACACTGAAGCTTTCTTT	CASSPPVQKLDTEAFF
many	TRBV27	TRBJ2-2	NA	TGTGCCAGCAGTTTCCAGGGGCGAGGGACCGGGGAGCTGTTTTTT	CASSFQGRGTGELFF
many	TRBV6-2/TRBV6-3	TRBJ1-5	TRBD1	TGTGCCAGCAGTTACTCGAGCTGGGGGACAGGGGCTCAGCCCCAGCATTTT	CASSYSSWGTGAQPQHF
many	TRBV24-1	TRBJ2-2	TRBD2	TGTGCCACCAGTGATTTGCAGTTCGGGACTAGTGGCACCGGGGAGCTGTTTTTT	CATSDLQFGTSGTGELFF
many	TRBV2	TRBJ1-6	TRBD1	TGTGCCAGCAGGAGAGGACAGGGGAATAATTCACCCCTCCACTTT	CASRRGQGNNSPLHF
many	TRBV11-3	TRBJ2-7	NA	TGTGCCAGCAGCCGTAGGGCCTACGAGCAGTACTTC	CASSRRAYEQYF
many	TRBV7-9	TRBJ1-1	NA	TGTGCCAGCAGCTTGATAGGGCCGTCTGAAGCTTTCTTT	CASSLIGPSEAFF
NA	TRBV9	TRBJ1-2	NA	TGTGCCAGCAGCGTAGTAGGGGCGAGGATGGGGCGCTACACCTTC	CASSVVGARMGRYTF
many	TRBV19	TRBJ2-7	NA	TGTGCCAGTAGTATAGATCGGGCAGGGCCCTACGAGCAGTACTTC	CASSIDRAGPYEQYF